This entry features one TCR beta chain sequence. Its binding antigen is unknown. No clone much larger than this one lies a single base away; base qualities are absent. TCRbeta CDR3 regions were amplified from genomic DNA using the immunoSEQ Assay, a bias-controlled multiplex PCR. In the paper's pipeline: Within the assay, amplification of reference gene primers was used to estimate how many nucleated cells each sample contained. To quantify the absolute abundance of each unique TCRbeta CDR3 rearrangement, sequence reads were collapsed and filtered. For each sample, productive Simpson clonality was calculated by taking the square root of Simpson's diversity index across productive rearrangements. TCRdb obtained this table from immuneACCESS and retained in-frame rearrangements with V and J assigned. These tables miss some clones; where compared with another copy, unresolved V genes account for less than half of the shortfall, and the remainder is unexplained. From that table come the V and J calls and clone size; the DNA was used to work out D and trimming. In all, the sample holds some 220,000 clones, and 84% of those were seen once. The ten largest clones capture 15% to 20% of the sample.

Collaborating institutions collected whole blood in K2EDTA tubes following their own protocols. For TCRbeta analysis, collaborators shipped samples in one of three forms: frozen whole blood, isolated PBMCs, or DNA extracted from either of those sample types. This sample was included in a study of blood T cell repertoires in COVID-19 (TCRdb year 2020). General notes on the study: Collaborator samples came from the United States, Italy and Spain and covered acute and convalescent phases of COVID-19. The prospective study material was composed of cDNA or gDNA derived from T cells, B-cell-depleted T cells, or PBMCs. The dataset comprised deeply sampled blood TCRbeta repertoires from subjects exposed to, actively infected with, or recovered from COVID-19. The repertoires were released in a freely available public database intended as a resource for research on the immune response to SARS-CoV-2. The samples were drawn from two sources: the first 160 participants of the ongoing ImmuneRACE study, and 1,254 subjects contributed by 6 global collaborators. Sample metadata almost always included a de-identified subject ID, COVID-19 status, age in years and sex. Where available, HLA class I and class II types were taken from metadata supplied by the sample provider and were not determined by assay-based typing.

Results the study describes overall, beyond this receptor: The amount of clinical and demographic metadata varied by source and participant and was provided uncurated.

The TCR was taken from a woman older than 75 with active or convalescent COVID-19. Material for sequencing was peripheral blood.

The CDR3 corresponds to CASSQEAGGDEQFF. The sequence in DNA is TGCGCCAGCAGCCAAGAAGCGGGAGGGGATGAGCAGTTCTTC. The rearrangement joined TRBV4-3 to TRBJ2-1, and TRBD2 matches 10 of the central bases. Germline trimming amounts to 0 bases on V and 8 bases on J, with 1 as the count of junction bases outside the gene matches. CDR1 is given as LGHNA and CDR2 as YSLEER, both from the germline V gene. Including cysteine and phenylalanine, the CDR3 has 14 amino acids. Only the CDR3 DNA stays, 42 bases, in frame from base 1.